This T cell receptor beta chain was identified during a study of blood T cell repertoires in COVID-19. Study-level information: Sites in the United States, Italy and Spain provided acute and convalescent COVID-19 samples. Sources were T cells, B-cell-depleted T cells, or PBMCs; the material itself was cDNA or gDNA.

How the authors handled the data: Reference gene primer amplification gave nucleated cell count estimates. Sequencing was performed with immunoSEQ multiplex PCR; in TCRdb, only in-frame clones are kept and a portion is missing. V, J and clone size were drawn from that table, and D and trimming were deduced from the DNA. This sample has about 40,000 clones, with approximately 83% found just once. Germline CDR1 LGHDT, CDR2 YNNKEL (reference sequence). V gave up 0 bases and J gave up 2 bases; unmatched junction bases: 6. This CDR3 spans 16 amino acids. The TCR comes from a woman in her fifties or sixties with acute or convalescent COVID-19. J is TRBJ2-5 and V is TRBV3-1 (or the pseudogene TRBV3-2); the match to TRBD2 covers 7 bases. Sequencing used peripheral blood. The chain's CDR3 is CASSQERRTRQETQYF. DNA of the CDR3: TGTGCCAGCAGCCAAGAGCGGAGGACTAGACAAGAGACCCAGTACTTC.